This T cell receptor beta chain came from a study of blood T cell dynamics during melanoma immunotherapy. The overall study: Standard first-line treatment here was pembrolizumab or nivolumab plus ipilimumab in metastatic melanoma.

Regarding time point: pre-treatment baseline. One draw preceded checkpoint blockade; another followed its first cycle at week 3. At 12 weeks after first infusion, RECIST 1.1 defined response for most patients. Looked up from germline, CDR1 is SGHDT and CDR2 is YYEEEE. This CDR3 contains 16 residues. The V gene lost 5 bases and the J gene lost 2 bases, with 18 bases spanning the gap. TCRdb's copy holds only in-frame clones and misses some; the assay was immunoSEQ multiplex PCR. Here the sample spans 450 to 650 clones, roughly 82% being singletons. Study-level results: Unlike progressors, later disease-control patients had W3 repertoires gaining clonality or diversity.

This clone appeared a single time. Its antigen is undetermined. The TCR was taken from a human donor with melanoma. Some clones in this sample may be carry-over from other donors' samples. V is TRBV5-6 and J is TRBJ2-3; no clear D gene. This material consisted of blood, taken from a patient treated with checkpoint blockade. CDR3 sequence: CASRRSVGTFTDTQYF. CDR3 DNA: TGTGCCAGCAGGCGTTCGGTGGGCACCTTCACAGATACGCAGTATTTT. Full variable domain (rest looked up from reference TRBV5-6 and TRBJ2-3): DAGVTQSPTHLIKTRGQQVTLRCSPKSGHDTVSWYQQALGQGPQFIFQYYEEEERQRGNFPDRFSGHQFPNYSSELNVNALLLGDSALYLCASRRSVGTFTDTQYFGPGTRLTVL.